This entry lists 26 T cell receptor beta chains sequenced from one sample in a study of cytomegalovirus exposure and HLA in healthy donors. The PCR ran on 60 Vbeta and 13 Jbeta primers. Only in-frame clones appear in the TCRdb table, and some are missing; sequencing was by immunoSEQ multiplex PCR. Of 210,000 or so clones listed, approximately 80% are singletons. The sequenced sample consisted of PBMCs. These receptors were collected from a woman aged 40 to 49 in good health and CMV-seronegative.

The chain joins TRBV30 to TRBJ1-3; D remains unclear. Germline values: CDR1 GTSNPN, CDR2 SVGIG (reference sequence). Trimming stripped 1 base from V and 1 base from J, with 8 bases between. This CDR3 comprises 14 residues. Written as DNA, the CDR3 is TGTGCCTGGAGTGATTCAGGTTCTGGAAACACCATATATTTT. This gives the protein CAWSDSGSGNTIYF.

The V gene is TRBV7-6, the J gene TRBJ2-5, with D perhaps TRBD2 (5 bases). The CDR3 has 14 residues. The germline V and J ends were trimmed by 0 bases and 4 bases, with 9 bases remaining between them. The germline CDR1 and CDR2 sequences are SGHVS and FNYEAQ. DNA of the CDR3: TGTGCCAGCAGCTTAGCCGTGGCGGGAGAGACCCAGTACTTC. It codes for CASSLAVAGETQYF.

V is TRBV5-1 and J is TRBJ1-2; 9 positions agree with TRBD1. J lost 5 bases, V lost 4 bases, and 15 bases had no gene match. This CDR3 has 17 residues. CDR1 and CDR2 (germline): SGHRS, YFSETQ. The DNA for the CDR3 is TGCGCCAGCAGCGCCTCACAGGGGGCGATATTAGGTTATGGCTACACCTTC. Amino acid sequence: CASSASQGAILGYGYTF.

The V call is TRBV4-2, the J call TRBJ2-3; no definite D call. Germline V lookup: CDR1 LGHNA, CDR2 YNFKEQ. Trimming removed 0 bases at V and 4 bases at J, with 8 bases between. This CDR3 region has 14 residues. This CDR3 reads CASSQEAQPDTQYF. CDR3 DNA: TGTGCCAGCAGCCAAGAAGCCCAACCAGATACGCAGTATTTT.

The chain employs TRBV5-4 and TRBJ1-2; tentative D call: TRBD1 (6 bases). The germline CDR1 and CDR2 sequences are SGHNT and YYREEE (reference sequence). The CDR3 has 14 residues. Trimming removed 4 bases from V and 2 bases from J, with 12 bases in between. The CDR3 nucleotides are TGTGCCAGCAGCCACAGGACAGAGAACTATGGCTACACCTTC. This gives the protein CASSHRTENYGYTF.

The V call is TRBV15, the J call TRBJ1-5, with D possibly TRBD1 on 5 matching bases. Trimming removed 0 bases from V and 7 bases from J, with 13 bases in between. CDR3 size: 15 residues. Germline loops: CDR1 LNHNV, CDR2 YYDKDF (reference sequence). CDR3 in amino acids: CATSRDPSGGQPQHF. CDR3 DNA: TGTGCCACCAGCAGAGACCCCTCGGGGGGGCAGCCCCAGCATTTT.

The CDR3 DNA reads TGTGCCAGCTCACCACTCATGAAGAGCTTGAACACTGAAGCTTTCTTT. As protein: CASSPLMKSLNTEAFF. This chain connects TRBV18 to TRBJ1-1; no clear D. V shed 1 base and J shed 0 bases, with 12 bases lying between them. The CDR3 contains 16 residues. CDR1 is KGHSH, CDR2 LQKENI, per germline.

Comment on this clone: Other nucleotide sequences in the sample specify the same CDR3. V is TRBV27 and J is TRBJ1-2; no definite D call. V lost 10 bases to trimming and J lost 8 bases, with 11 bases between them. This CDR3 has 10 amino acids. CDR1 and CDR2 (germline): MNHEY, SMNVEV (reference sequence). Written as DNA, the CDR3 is TGTGCCAACATAGGACTCGGCTACACCTTC. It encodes CANIGLGYTF.

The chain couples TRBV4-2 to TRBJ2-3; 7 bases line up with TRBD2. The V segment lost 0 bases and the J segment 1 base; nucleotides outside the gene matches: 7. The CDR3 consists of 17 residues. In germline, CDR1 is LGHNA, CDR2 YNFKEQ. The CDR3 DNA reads TGTGCCAGCAGCCAAGACCATAGTGGGGGGGGCACAGATACGCAGTATTTT. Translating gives CASSQDHSGGGTDTQYF.

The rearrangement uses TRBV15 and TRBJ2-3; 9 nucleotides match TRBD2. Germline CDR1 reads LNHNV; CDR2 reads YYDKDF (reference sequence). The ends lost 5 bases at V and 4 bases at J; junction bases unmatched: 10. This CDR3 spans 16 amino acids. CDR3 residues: CATSEPGGGGPDTQYF. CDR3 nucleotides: TGTGCCACCAGCGAACCCGGCGGGGGGGGCCCAGATACGCAGTATTTT.

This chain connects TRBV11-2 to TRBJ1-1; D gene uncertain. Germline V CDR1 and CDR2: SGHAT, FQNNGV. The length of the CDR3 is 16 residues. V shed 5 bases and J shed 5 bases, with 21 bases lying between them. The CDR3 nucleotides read TGTGCCAGCAGCATCCTTCAGGCAAATCATGGGACTGAAGCTTTCTTT. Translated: CASSILQANHGTEAFF.

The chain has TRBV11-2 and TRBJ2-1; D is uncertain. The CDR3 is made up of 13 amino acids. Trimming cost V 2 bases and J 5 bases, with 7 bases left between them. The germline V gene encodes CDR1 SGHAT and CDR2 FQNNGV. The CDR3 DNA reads TGTGCCAGCAGCTTATCTAGGAACAATGAGCAGTTCTTC. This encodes CASSLSRNNEQFF.

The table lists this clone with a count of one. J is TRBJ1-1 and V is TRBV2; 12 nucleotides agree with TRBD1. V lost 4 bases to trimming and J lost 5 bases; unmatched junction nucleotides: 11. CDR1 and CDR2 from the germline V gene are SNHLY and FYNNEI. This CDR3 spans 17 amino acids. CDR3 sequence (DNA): TGTGCCAGCAGTGTGGGGGACAGGGGGCGTGGACGGACTGAAGCTTTCTTT. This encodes CASSVGDRGRGRTEAFF.

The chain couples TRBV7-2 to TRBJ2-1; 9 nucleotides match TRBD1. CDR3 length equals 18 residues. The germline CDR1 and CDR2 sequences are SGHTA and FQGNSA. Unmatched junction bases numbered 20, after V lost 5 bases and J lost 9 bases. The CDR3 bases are TGTGCCAGCAGCCCCCCACAGGGGGCTGGTCTTCTCAGGGGTGAGCAGTTCTTC. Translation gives CASSPPQGAGLLRGEQFF.

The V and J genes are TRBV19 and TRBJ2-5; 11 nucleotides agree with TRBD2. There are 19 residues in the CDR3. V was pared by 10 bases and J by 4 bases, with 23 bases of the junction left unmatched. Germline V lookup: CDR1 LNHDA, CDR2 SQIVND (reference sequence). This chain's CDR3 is CATTSGKASGGSLIETQYF. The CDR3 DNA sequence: TGTGCCACCACATCGGGGAAGGCTAGCGGGGGGTCATTGATAGAGACCCAGTACTTC.

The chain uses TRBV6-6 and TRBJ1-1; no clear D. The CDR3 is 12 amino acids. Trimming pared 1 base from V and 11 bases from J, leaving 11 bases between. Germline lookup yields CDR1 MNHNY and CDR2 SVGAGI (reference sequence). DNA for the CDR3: TGTGCCAGCAGTTACTTCCGCTCCGAGGCTTTCTTT. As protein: CASSYFRSEAFF.

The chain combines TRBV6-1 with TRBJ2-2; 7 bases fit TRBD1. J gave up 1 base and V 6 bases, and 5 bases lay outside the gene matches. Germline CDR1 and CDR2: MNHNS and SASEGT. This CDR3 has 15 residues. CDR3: CASSPDRENTGELFF. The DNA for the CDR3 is TGTGCCAGCAGCCCTGACAGGGAGAACACCGGGGAGCTGTTTTTT.

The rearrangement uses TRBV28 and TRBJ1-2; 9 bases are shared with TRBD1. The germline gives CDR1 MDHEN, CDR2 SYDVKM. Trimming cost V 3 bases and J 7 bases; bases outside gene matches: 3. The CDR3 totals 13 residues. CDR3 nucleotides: TGTGCCAGCAGTTTTTGGACAGGGGTTGGCTACACCTTC. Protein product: CASSFWTGVGYTF.

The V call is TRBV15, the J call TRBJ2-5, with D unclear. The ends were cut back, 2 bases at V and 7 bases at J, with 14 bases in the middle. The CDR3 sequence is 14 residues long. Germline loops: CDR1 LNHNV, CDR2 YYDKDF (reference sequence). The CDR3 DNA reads TGTGCCACCAGCAGACCCCGGAGTGACGCGACCCAGTACTTC. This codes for CATSRPRSDATQYF.

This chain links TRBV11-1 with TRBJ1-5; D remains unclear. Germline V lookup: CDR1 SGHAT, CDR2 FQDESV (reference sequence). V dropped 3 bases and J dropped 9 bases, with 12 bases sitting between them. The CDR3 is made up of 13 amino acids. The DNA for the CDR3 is TGTGCCAGCAGCTTGGGAGCCCGAGGGCCCCAGCATTTT. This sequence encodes CASSLGARGPQHF. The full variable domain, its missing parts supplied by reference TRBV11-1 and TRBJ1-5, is EAEVAQSPRYKITEKSQAVAFWCDPISGHATLYWYRQILGQGPELLVQFQDESVVDDSQLPKDRFSAERLKGVDSTLKIQPAELGDSAMYLCASSLGARGPQHFGDGTRLSIL.

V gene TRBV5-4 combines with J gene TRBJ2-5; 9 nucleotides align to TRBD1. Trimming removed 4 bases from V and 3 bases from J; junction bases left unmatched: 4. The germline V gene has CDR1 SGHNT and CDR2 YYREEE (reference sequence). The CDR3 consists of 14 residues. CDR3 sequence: CASSHRTGEETQYF. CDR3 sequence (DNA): TGTGCCAGCAGCCACAGGACAGGGGAAGAGACCCAGTACTTC.

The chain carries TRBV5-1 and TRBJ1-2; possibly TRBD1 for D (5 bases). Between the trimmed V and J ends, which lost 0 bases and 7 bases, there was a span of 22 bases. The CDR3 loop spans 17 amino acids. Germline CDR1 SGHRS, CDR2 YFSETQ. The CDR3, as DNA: TGCGCCAGCAGCTTGGTTGTGGGGGGGACCCAGTCTAGTGGCTACACCTTC. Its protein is CASSLVVGGTQSSGYTF. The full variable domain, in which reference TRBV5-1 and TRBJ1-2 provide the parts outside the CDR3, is KAGVTQTPRYLIKTRGQQVTLSCSPISGHRSVSWYQQTPGQGLQFLFEYFSETQRNKGNFPGRFSGRQFSNSRSEMNVSTLELGDSALYLCASSLVVGGTQSSGYTFGSGTRLTVV.

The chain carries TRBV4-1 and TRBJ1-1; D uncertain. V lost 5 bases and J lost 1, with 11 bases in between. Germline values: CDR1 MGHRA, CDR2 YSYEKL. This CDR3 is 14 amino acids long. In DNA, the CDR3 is TGCGCCAGCAGCTTATCTCGACAGAACACTGAAGCTTTCTTT. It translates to CASSLSRQNTEAFF.

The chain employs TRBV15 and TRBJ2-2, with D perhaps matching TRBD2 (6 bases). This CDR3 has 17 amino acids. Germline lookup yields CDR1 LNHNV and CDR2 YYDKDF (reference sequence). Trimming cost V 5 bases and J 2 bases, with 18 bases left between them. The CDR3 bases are TGTGCCACCAGCCCTGGGCGGCGGGGAGGAAACACCGGGGAGCTGTTTTTT. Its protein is CATSPGRRGGNTGELFF. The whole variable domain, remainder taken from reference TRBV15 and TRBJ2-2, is DAMVIQNPRYQVTQFGKPVTLSCSQTLNHNVMYWYQQKSSQAPKLLFHYYDKDFNNEADTPDNFQSRRPNTSFCFLDIRSPGLGDTAMYLCATSPGRRGGNTGELFFGEGSRLTVL.

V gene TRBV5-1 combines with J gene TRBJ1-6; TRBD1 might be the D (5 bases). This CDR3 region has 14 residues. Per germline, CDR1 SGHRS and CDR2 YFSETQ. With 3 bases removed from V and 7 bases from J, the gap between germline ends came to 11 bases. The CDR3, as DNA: TGCGCCAGCAGCTCAGGACATGTCAATTCACCCCTCCACTTT. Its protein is CASSSGHVNSPLHF. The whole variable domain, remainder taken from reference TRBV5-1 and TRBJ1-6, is KAGVTQTPRYLIKTRGQQVTLSCSPISGHRSVSWYQQTPGQGLQFLFEYFSETQRNKGNFPGRFSGRQFSNSRSEMNVSTLELGDSALYLCASSSGHVNSPLHFGNGTRLTVT.

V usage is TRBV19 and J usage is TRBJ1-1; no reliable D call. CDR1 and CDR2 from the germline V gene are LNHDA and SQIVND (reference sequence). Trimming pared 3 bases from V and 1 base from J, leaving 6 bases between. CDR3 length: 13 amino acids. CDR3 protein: CASSIIQNTEAFF. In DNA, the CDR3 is TGTGCCAGTAGTATCATTCAGAACACTGAAGCTTTCTTT.